This TCR beta chain was recorded in a study of blood T cells in healthy people across ages. Broader study findings: Changes in expanded clonotypes were possibly confounded, as the CMV status of donors was unknown.

Together with a sample-barcoded 5' primer, a J-beta primer mix was included in a second PCR lasting about 6 to 11 cycles. TCRdb re-called the 5' RACE reads with MiXCR, one entry per CDR3 protein. This sample has over 500,000 distinct CDR3 sequences, with around a quarter found just once. Note on this clonotype: The target antigen is unknown.

This same sample was also part of a study on T cells of mothers and their children. Per that paper: Three mothers and their six children, all healthy Caucasians, donated. The authors found no persistent microchimeric T cell clones.

Material for sequencing was blood. This sequence originates from a boy between 2 and 10 years old in good health.

In nucleotides, the CDR3 is TGCAGCGTGACCCCGTTAGGACAGGGGGATTACGAGCAGTACTTC. This gives the protein CSVTPLGQGDYEQYF. The rearrangement joins TRBV29-1 to TRBJ2-7; 10 bases fit TRBD1. Looked up from germline, CDR1 is SQVTM and CDR2 is ANQGSEA. The CDR3 contains 15 residues. The J segment lost 4 bases and the V segment lost 6 bases, leaving 12 bases of the junction unmatched.